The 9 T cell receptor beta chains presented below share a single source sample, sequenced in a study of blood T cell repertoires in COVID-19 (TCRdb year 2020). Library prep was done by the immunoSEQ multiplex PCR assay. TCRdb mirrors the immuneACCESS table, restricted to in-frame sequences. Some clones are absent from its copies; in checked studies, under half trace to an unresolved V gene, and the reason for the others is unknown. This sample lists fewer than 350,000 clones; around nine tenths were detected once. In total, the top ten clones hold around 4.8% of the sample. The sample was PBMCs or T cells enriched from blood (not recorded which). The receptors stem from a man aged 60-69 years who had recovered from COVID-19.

CDR3 region: CASSPLIWEEQYF. The CDR3 DNA follows: TGTGCCAGCAGCCCCCTAATCTGGGAGGAGCAGTACTTC. The chain recombines TRBV4-2 with TRBJ2-7, with TRBD2 as a possible D gene (5 bases). The CDR3 length is 13 residues. Trimming removed 4 bases at V and 7 bases at J, with 14 bases between. Germline assignment: CDR1 LGHNA and CDR2 YNFKEQ.

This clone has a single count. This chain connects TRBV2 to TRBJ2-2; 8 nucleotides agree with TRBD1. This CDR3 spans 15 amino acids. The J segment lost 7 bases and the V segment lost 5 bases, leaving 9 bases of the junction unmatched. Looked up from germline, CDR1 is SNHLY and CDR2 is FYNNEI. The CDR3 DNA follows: TGTGCCAGCAGTTGGCAGGGGGCTCGGGACGGGGAGCTGTTTTTT. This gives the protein CASSWQGARDGELFF.

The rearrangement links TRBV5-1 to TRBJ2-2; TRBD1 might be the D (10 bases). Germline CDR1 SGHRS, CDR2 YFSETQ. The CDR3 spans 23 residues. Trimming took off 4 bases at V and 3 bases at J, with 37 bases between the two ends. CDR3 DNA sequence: TGCGCCAGCAGCCGGGACAGGGGCCTTAGTAATAGCGGGGGAAGGAATGACACCGGGGAGCTGTTTTTT. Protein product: CASSRDRGLSNSGGRNDTGELFF.

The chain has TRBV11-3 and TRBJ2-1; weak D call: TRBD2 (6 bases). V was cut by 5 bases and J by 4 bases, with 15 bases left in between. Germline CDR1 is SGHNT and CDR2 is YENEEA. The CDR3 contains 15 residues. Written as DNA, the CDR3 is TGTGCCAGCAGCGTTGGGCTAGCGCCTTACAATGAGCAGTTCTTC. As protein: CASSVGLAPYNEQFF.

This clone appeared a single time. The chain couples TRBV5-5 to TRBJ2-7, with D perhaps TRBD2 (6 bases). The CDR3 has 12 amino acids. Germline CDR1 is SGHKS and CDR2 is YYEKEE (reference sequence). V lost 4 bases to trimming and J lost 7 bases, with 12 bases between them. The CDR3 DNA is TGTGCCAGCAGCAGTGGGACTTGGGAGCAGTACTTC. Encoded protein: CASSSGTWEQYF.

The CDR3 protein is CASSSPSGAILHF. The CDR3 nucleotides read TGTGCCAGCAGCTCTCCGTCAGGGGCCATCCTCCACTTT. The V call is TRBV7-2, the J call TRBJ1-6; D perhaps matches TRBD1 (6 bases). The germline V gene encodes CDR1 SGHTA and CDR2 FQGNSA. The CDR3 contains 13 residues. Between the trimmed V and J ends, which lost 4 bases and 15 bases, there was a span of 16 bases.

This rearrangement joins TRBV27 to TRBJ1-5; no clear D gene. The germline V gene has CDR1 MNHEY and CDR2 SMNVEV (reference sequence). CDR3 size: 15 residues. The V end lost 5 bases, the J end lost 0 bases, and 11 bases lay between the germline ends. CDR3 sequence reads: CASSPQVYSNQPQHF. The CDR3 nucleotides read TGTGCCAGCAGTCCCCAGGTCTATAGCAATCAGCCCCAGCATTTT.

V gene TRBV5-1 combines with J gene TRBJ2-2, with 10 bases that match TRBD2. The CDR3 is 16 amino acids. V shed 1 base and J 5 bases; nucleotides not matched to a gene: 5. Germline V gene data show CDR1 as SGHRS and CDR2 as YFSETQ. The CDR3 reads CASSLTSGRVTGELFF. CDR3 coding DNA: TGCGCCAGCAGCTTGACGAGCGGGAGGGTGACCGGGGAGCTGTTTTTT.

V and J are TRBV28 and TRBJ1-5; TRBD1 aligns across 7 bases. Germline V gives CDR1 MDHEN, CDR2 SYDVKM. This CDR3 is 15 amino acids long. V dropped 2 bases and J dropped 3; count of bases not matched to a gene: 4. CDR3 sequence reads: CASSLLGQFNQPQHF. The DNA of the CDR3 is TGTGCCAGCAGTTTACTGGGACAGTTCAATCAGCCCCAGCATTTT.